This T cell receptor (beta chain) was captured in a study of T cells after yellow fever vaccination. General study findings and limits: Detected again after the booster were most primary-vaccination clones, at 95% to 97% CD4 and nearly 90% CD8. In FACS-sorted repertoires, abundant clonotypes from the bulk population could appear as contaminants. On re-exposure, the response was weaker but peaked faster, at day 5 versus 15. Shared CD4/CD8 clonotypes were a small share, likely from convergent recombination.

This CDR3 has 15 amino acids. The germline CDR1 and CDR2 sequences are SGHVS and FQNEAQ. V was clipped by 5 bases and J by 1 base; unmatched bases: 7. With regard to this clonotype: Its antigen is not identified.

A single record per CDR3 protein comes from TCRdb applying MiXCR to the 5' RACE reads. This table holds some 340,000 distinct CDR3 sequences, around 10% found once. Sample: CD4+ T cells sorted from PBMCs, taken 45 days after the yellow fever booster vaccination. The rearrangement uses TRBV7-8 and TRBJ1-1, with TRBD1 matching over 7 bases. The sequence was collected from a man younger than 30 who received the YFV17D yellow fever vaccine. The chain's CDR3 is CASSDTGTANTEAFF. In DNA, the CDR3 is TGTGCCAGCAGCGATACCGGGACAGCGAACACTGAAGCTTTCTTT. The full variable domain, rest sourced from reference TRBV7-8 and TRBJ1-1, is GAGVSQSPRYKVAKRGQDVALRCDPISGHVSLFWYQQALGQGPEFLTYFQNEAQLDKSGLPSDRFFAERPEGSVSTLKIQRTQQEDSAVYLCASSDTGTANTEAFFGQGTRLTVV.